These 5 T cell receptor beta chains came from one sample sequenced in a study of shared clonotypes between healthy human individuals. Generated by immunoSEQ multiplex PCR, the TCRdb table keeps only in-frame clones and is missing some. This table holds some 2 million clones, 90% to 95% found once. The specimen was naive CD4+ T cells sorted from blood. Subset defined: CD45RA+ positively selected. Receptors originate from a man aged 18 to 30 in good health.

V gene TRBV10-3 combines with J gene TRBJ1-2; weak D call: TRBD1 (5 bases). Germline V gene sequence: CDR1 ENHRY, CDR2 SYGVKD. The V end was cut by 4 bases, the J end by 5 bases, with 14 bases between. This CDR3 contains 14 residues. The CDR3 DNA sequence: TGTGCCATCAGTGGGGGCGAGACCTCTTATGGCTACACCTTC. Its translation: CAISGGETSYGYTF.

The chain carries TRBV29-1 and TRBJ2-7, with 9 positions matching TRBD2. J gave up 4 bases and V 2 bases, and 9 bases lay outside the gene matches. CDR3 size: 15 residues. The V gene's germline CDR1 is SQVTM and CDR2 ANQGSEA. In DNA form, the CDR3 reads TGCAGCGTTGAACGGCTAGCGGGGAACGATTACGAGCAGTACTTC. It translates to CSVERLAGNDYEQYF.

A word on this clone: The DNA is left out, because the CDR3 cannot be placed on it with certainty; the CDR3 is given as TCRdb lists it. The rearrangement joins TRBV30 to TRBJ2-1; the tabulated D call, TRBD2, remains unverified against the DNA. The CDR3 length equals 16 residues, ends included. The germline CDR1 and CDR2 sequences are GTSNPN and SVGIG (reference sequence). CDR3 protein: CAWSSGGLAGLFWQFF.

This chain connects TRBV25-1 to TRBJ1-4; unclear D gene. The germline V gene has CDR1 MGHDK and CDR2 SYGVNS. The CDR3 runs to 15 residues. The V gene lost 5 bases and the J gene lost 0 bases, with 10 bases spanning the gap. This chain's CDR3 is CASSLDLATNEKLFF. Here the CDR3 DNA reads TGTGCCAGCAGTCTTGACCTTGCAACTAATGAAAAACTGTTTTTT.

This clone has only a few counts. The V gene is TRBV27, the J gene TRBJ1-6, with 7 bases matching TRBD1. This CDR3 has 15 amino acids. The V and J ends lost 4 bases and 6 bases, in that order; junction bases with no gene match: 6. Germline CDR1 and CDR2: MNHEY and SMNVEV (reference sequence). In DNA form, the CDR3 reads TGTGCCAGCAGTTCCCGACAGGGAGGTAATTCACCCCTCCACTTT. This sequence encodes CASSSRQGGNSPLHF.